Following are 21 T cell receptor beta chains from one sample sequenced in a study of cytomegalovirus exposure and HLA in healthy donors. Libraries were prepared by immunoSEQ multiplex PCR; TCRdb keeps only in-frame clonotypes and omits some of them. This table holds around 300,000 clones, roughly 90% found once. Sequenced material: PBMCs. All receptors derive from a woman aged 25 to 39 in good health and CMV-seropositive.

Worth noting for this clone: This sample includes further DNA sequences coding for the same CDR3. The chain links TRBV4-2 to TRBJ2-7, with a weak D call TRBD1 (6 bases). The germline gives CDR1 LGHNA, CDR2 YNFKEQ. The V end was cut by 8 bases, the J end by 0 bases, with 11 bases between. There are 13 residues in the CDR3. The CDR3 DNA follows: TGTGCCAGCTCCCAGGGGTTCTCCTACGAGCAGTACTTC. Encoded protein: CASSQGFSYEQYF.

This chain links TRBV6-6 with TRBJ2-1, with 9 nucleotides matching TRBD1. Germline V gives CDR1 MNHNY, CDR2 SVGAGI (reference sequence). There are 15 residues in the CDR3. J lost 4 bases, V lost 6 bases, and 7 bases had no gene match. The CDR3 reads CASRTGTGRYNEQFF. CDR3 sequence (DNA): TGTGCCAGCAGAACAGGGACAGGGCGTTACAATGAGCAGTTCTTC.

This rearrangement joins TRBV7-9 to TRBJ1-1; 8 nucleotides align to TRBD1. This CDR3 comprises 14 residues. Germline CDR1 and CDR2: SEHNR and FQNEAQ (reference sequence). The ends lost 5 bases at V and 4 bases at J; junction bases unmatched: 6. The CDR3 spells CASSPQGALTEAFF. In nucleotides, the CDR3 is TGTGCCAGCAGCCCCCAGGGGGCGCTCACTGAAGCTTTCTTT.

This sequence joins TRBV4-2 and TRBJ2-7; D may match TRBD1 or TRBD2 (7 bases each). V was clipped by 0 bases and J by 0 bases, with 12 bases between them. The CDR3 is 16 amino acids. Germline V gene lookup returns CDR1 LGHNA and CDR2 YNFKEQ. CDR3 sequence: CASSQDRGGNSYEQYF. DNA for the CDR3: TGTGCCAGCAGCCAAGACAGGGGGGGAAACTCCTACGAGCAGTACTTC.

V gene TRBV5-6 combines with J gene TRBJ2-7, with 7 bases lining up with TRBD1. With 3 bases clipped from V and 7 bases from J, the junction kept 10 bases outside the gene matches. CDR1 and CDR2 (germline): SGHDT, YYEEEE. The CDR3 spans 14 residues. Here the CDR3 DNA reads TGTGCCAGCAGCTGGGGACAGCCGGTGAGGGAGCAGTACTTC. Its translation is CASSWGQPVREQYF.

The chain employs TRBV5-8 and TRBJ2-2, with D tentatively TRBD1 (6 bases). The CDR3 covers 15 residues. The germline CDR1 and CDR2 sequences are SGHTS and YDEGEE. Trimming cost V 4 bases and J 0 bases, with 10 bases left between them. This CDR3 is CASSIRQANTGELFF. Written as DNA, the CDR3 is TGTGCCAGCAGCATAAGACAGGCGAACACCGGGGAGCTGTTTTTT.

Comment on this clone: Additional DNA sequences in this sample encode the identical CDR3. The rearrangement links TRBV7-6 to TRBJ2-7, with a tentative D call TRBD1 (6 bases). V gave up 1 base and J gave up 4 bases, with 8 bases separating them. CDR3 length: 13 residues. The V gene's germline CDR1 is SGHVS and CDR2 FNYEAQ. CDR3 sequence: CASSLGGRYEQYF. The DNA for the CDR3 is TGTGCCAGCAGCTTAGGGGGGCGATACGAGCAGTACTTC.

This sequence joins TRBV10-3 and TRBJ2-7; the D is unclear. Germline CDR1 ENHRY, CDR2 SYGVKD. The CDR3 runs to 14 residues. Trimming left V 7 bases short and J 0 bases short, with 13 bases between. The CDR3 region is CAIKLTGDSYEQYF. The DNA of the CDR3 is TGTGCCATCAAGTTGACCGGTGACTCCTACGAGCAGTACTTC.

V usage is TRBV9 and J usage is TRBJ2-5; D gene ambiguous. Trimming left V 0 bases short and J 2 bases short, with 8 bases between. Per the germline V gene, CDR1 is SGDLS and CDR2 is YYNGEE. CDR3 length equals 14 residues. The CDR3 is CASSVGHYQETQYF. In nucleotides, the CDR3 is TGTGCCAGCAGCGTAGGTCACTATCAAGAGACCCAGTACTTC.

CDR3 nucleotide sequence: TGTGCCAGCAGGGTGGAACAGTACACCGGGGAGCTGTTTTTT. Translating gives CASRVEQYTGELFF. V and J are TRBV2 and TRBJ2-2; no firm D call. The ends were cut back, 6 bases at V and 3 bases at J, with 11 bases in the middle. The CDR3 consists of 14 residues. Germline CDR1 reads SNHLY; CDR2 reads FYNNEI.

The V and J genes are TRBV5-4 and TRBJ1-6; D might be TRBD1 (6 bases). The CDR3 has 16 amino acids. CDR1 and CDR2 from the germline V gene are SGHNT and YYREEE (reference sequence). V dropped 1 base and J dropped 8 bases, with 16 bases sitting between them. CDR3 amino acids: CASSLSRGAEYSPLHF. CDR3 DNA sequence: TGTGCCAGCAGCTTGAGTAGGGGGGCGGAGTATTCACCCCTCCACTTT.

This clone was observed a few times. The rearrangement joins TRBV11-3 to TRBJ2-7, with D maybe TRBD2 (5 bases). The CDR3 loop spans 13 amino acids. Trimming cost V 6 bases and J 5 bases, with 14 bases left between them. Germline V gene sequence: CDR1 SGHNT, CDR2 YENEEA. CDR3 coding DNA: TGTGCCAGCAGTTCGACAACCGGGAACGAGCAGTACTTC. Translation gives CASSSTTGNEQYF.

The table lists this clone with a count of one. This chain connects TRBV7-2 to TRBJ1-1, with D possibly matching TRBD1 (5 bases). This CDR3 is 14 amino acids long. Germline V gene sequence: CDR1 SGHTA, CDR2 FQGNSA. The germline V and J ends were trimmed by 6 bases and 0 bases, with 11 bases remaining between them. As DNA, the CDR3 is TGTGCCAGCAGTTATCAGGGCATGAACACTGAAGCTTTCTTT. This translates into CASSYQGMNTEAFF.

This rearrangement joins TRBV2 to TRBJ2-1; TRBD2 agrees at 9 bases. This CDR3 has 14 amino acids. Germline assignment: CDR1 SNHLY and CDR2 FYNNEI. The trim removed 7 bases at V and 9 bases at J, leaving 10 bases unmatched. The CDR3: CASKSAGTSPEQFF. The CDR3 DNA reads TGTGCCAGCAAGAGCGCCGGGACTAGCCCTGAGCAGTTCTTC.

V usage is TRBV15 and J usage is TRBJ1-3, with D unclear. From germline, CDR1 is LNHNV and CDR2 YYDKDF (reference sequence). The CDR3 covers 15 residues. The germline V and J ends were trimmed by 3 bases and 0 bases, with 9 bases remaining between them. This CDR3 reads CATSRETVSGNTIYF. Written as DNA, the CDR3 is TGTGCCACCAGCAGGGAGACGGTCTCTGGAAACACCATATATTTT.

The chain joins TRBV6-1 to TRBJ2-7, with 10 bases identical to TRBD2. Germline V gene data show CDR1 as MNHNS and CDR2 as SASEGT. The ends lost 6 bases at V and 4 bases at J; junction bases unmatched: 3. The CDR3 length is 13 residues. For the CDR3, the DNA is TGTGCCAGCAGAAAGCGGGAGGGGTACGAGCAGTACTTC. Amino acids: CASRKREGYEQYF.

This rearrangement joins TRBV7-8 to TRBJ1-5, with TRBD1 as a possible D gene (5 bases). V was trimmed by 5 bases and J by 6 bases, leaving 23 bases between them. CDR1 is SGHVS and CDR2 is FQNEAQ in the germline V gene. The CDR3 totals 17 residues. The CDR3 here is CASSPRQIGDLSQPQHF. Here the CDR3 DNA reads TGTGCCAGCAGCCCCCGTCAGATAGGGGATCTGAGTCAGCCCCAGCATTTT.

This chain connects TRBV29-1 to TRBJ2-2, with TRBD2 matching over 10 bases. V lost 4 bases and J lost 1; bases outside the gene matches: 0. CDR1 is SQVTM, CDR2 ANQGSEA, per germline. CDR3 length: 14 amino acids. The CDR3 loop reads CSVGTSGNTGELFF. The DNA for the CDR3 is TGCAGCGTTGGGACTAGCGGGAACACCGGGGAGCTGTTTTTT.

J is TRBJ1-5 and V is TRBV10-3; 12 bases agree with TRBD1. The germline CDR1 and CDR2 sequences are ENHRY and SYGVKD. V was pared by 4 bases and J by 2 bases, with 9 bases of the junction left unmatched. The length of the CDR3 is 18 residues. The CDR3 bases are TGTGCCATCAGTGGAGGGGGGGACAGGGGGCTTGGCAATCAGCCCCAGCATTTT. Translation: CAISGGGDRGLGNQPQHF.

This sequence joins TRBV7-9 and TRBJ2-1, with TRBD2 identical over 11 bases. Unmatched junction bases numbered 11, after V lost 5 bases and J lost 2 bases. CDR3 size: 18 residues. Germline V gives CDR1 SEHNR, CDR2 FQNEAQ (reference sequence). The chain's CDR3 is CASSPPGSGGAPYNEQFF. The CDR3, as DNA: TGTGCCAGCAGCCCCCCTGGTAGCGGGGGGGCCCCCTACAATGAGCAGTTCTTC.

The chain combines TRBV10-3 with TRBJ1-2; the D is unclear. Germline CDR1 and CDR2: ENHRY and SYGVKD. This CDR3 comprises 12 residues. V lost 7 bases and J 8 bases, leaving 14 bases between the germline ends. Here the CDR3 DNA reads TGTGCCATCACGGACGGCAGTCGAGGCTACACCTTC. Amino acid sequence: CAITDGSRGYTF.